The present T cell receptor beta chain was sequenced within a study of blood T cell repertoires in COVID-19. Turning to the study itself: The origin of the acute and convalescent COVID-19 samples was the United States, Italy and Spain. T cells, B-cell-depleted T cells, or PBMCs provided the cDNA or gDNA that served as material.

Germline V gene data show CDR1 as LGHDT and CDR2 as YNNKEL (reference sequence). V was trimmed by 3 bases and J by 0 bases, leaving 9 bases between them. This CDR3 has 15 residues. Per the original data handling: Estimation of nucleated cell counts was performed using reference gene primer amplification. This table comes from immunoSEQ multiplex PCR, and its TCRdb copy is limited to in-frame clones, with some not included. That table supplies the V and J calls and clone size; D and trimming were determined from the DNA. The table records more than 85,000 clones, about 85% of them present only once. Sequencing was done on a sample of peripheral blood. The chain couples TRBV3-1 (or the pseudogene TRBV3-2) to TRBJ1-5; D is unresolved. The TCR sequence derives from a man older than 75 with acute or convalescent COVID-19. CDR3 region: CASSQEAHSNQPQHF. CDR3 in DNA: TGTGCCAGCAGCCAGGAGGCCCATAGCAATCAGCCCCAGCATTTT.